Sequencing of this T cell receptor beta chain was carried out in a study of blood T cells in healthy people across ages. Notes on the study in general: Naive CD4+ cells and diversity were both higher in long-lived donors than in aged donors.

The donors, all healthy, were Caucasians living in Russia, aged roughly 6 to 100. The authors extracted at least 6 micrograms of total RNA per sample. PCR was performed a second time for about 6 to 12 cycles using a sample-barcoded 5' primer and a J-beta primer mix. Carrying 12 random nucleotides, a template-switch adaptor labeled each individual cDNA molecule. MiXCR was run by TCRdb on the 5' RACE reads, yielding one entry per CDR3 protein. The sample has about 1.6 million distinct CDR3 sequences; 30% to 40% are singletons. This clonotype was seen a handful of times. The antigen is unknown. Sequences were obtained from blood. This receptor was taken from a woman aged 25 to 39 in good health.

Here the CDR3 DNA reads TGTGCCAGCAGCCAAGATCGTCTTACCAGGGCGGGGGGCTACACCTTC. Translation: CASSQDRLTRAGGYTF. This sequence joins TRBV4-2 and TRBJ1-2; a possible D gene is TRBD1 (5 bases). The CDR3 runs 16 residues. Trimming shortened V by 0 bases and J by 8 bases, and 19 bases separated the two germline ends. CDR1 LGHNA and CDR2 YNFKEQ come from the germline V gene.